Listed below are T cell receptor beta chains from one sample, sequenced in a study of Ad26.COV2.S vaccination and SARS-CoV-2 variants. Profiled with immunoSEQ multiplex PCR; TCRdb holds only in-frame clones, not every one. The sample gives 350,000 to 500,000 clones, about 90% of which show up once; roughly 3.9% is in the top ten. The specimen was peripheral blood, collected in a trial of Ad26.COV2.S vaccine versus placebo. The receptors were gathered from a person aged 18 to 65 who received the Ad26.COV2.S COVID-19 vaccine or a placebo. CDR3s include the opening cysteine and the closing phenylalanine or tryptophan. The D gene is left open where the match is weak. For some rows the clone size is stated as once, few or many, or as a class when expanded; others skip it.

V: TRBV20-1
size: once
J: TRBJ2-7
D: TRBD1
CDR3: CSASRQGYEQYF
DNA: TGCAGTGCTAGTCGACAGGGGTACGAGCAGTACTTC

V: TRBV20-1
size: .
J: TRBJ2-7
D: .
CDR3: CSVSDPYEQYF
DNA: TGCAGTGTATCGGACCCCTACGAGCAGTACTTC

V: TRBV10-3
size: .
J: TRBJ2-4
D: .
CDR3: CATGPLSNIQYF
DNA: TGTGCCACCGGACCGTTATCGAACATTCAGTACTTC

V: TRBV11-1
size: .
J: TRBJ2-7
D: TRBD1
CDR3: CASSLARGRFSEQYF
DNA: TGTGCCAGCAGCTTAGCCAGGGGGCGGTTTTCCGAGCAGTACTTC

V: TRBV6-5
size: .
J: TRBJ2-1
D: TRBD2
CDR3: CATTVAGRGYEQFF
DNA: TGTGCCACCACGGTAGCGGGAAGAGGCTATGAGCAGTTCTTC

V: TRBV7-9
size: once
J: TRBJ1-1
D: .
CDR3: CASSLFALGPEAFF
DNA: TGTGCCAGCAGCTTATTTGCCCTCGGACCTGAAGCTTTCTTT

V: TRBV27
size: .
J: TRBJ2-1
D: TRBD2
CDR3: CASSMTSVTYNEQFF
DNA: TGTGCCAGCAGTATGACTAGCGTAACCTACAATGAGCAGTTCTTC

V: TRBV7-2
size: .
J: TRBJ1-4
D: TRBD1
CDR3: CASSPQGTVGEKLFF
DNA: TGTGCCAGCAGCCCACAAGGGACAGTCGGTGAAAAACTGTTTTTT

V: TRBV9
size: .
J: TRBJ1-2
D: .
CDR3: CASSKPGPANYGYTF
DNA: TGTGCCAGCAGCAAACCGGGACCCGCAAACTATGGCTACACCTTC

V: TRBV6-2/TRBV6-3
size: .
J: TRBJ2-7
D: TRBD1
CDR3: CASSYGTGVGLNSYEQYF
DNA: TGTGCCAGCAGTTACGGGACAGGGGTAGGACTCAACTCCTACGAGCAGTACTTC

V: TRBV5-4
size: .
J: TRBJ2-3
D: TRBD2
CDR3: CALHTGGGGPDTQYF
DNA: TGTGCCCTCCATACGGGAGGCGGGGGGCCAGATACGCAGTATTTT

V: TRBV5-1
size: .
J: TRBJ2-3
D: TRBD2
CDR3: CASSEAGGADTQYF
DNA: TGCGCCAGCAGCGAAGCGGGGGGCGCAGATACGCAGTATTTT

V: TRBV12-5
size: .
J: TRBJ1-2
D: .
CDR3: CASGDVGQGYTF
DNA: TGTGCTAGTGGTGATGTTGGGCAGGGCTACACCTTC

V: TRBV20-1
size: .
J: TRBJ2-7
D: .
CDR3: CSASSAGVATWAYEQYF
DNA: TGCAGTGCTAGTTCGGCAGGGGTGGCTACCTGGGCCTACGAGCAGTACTTC

V: TRBV11-3
size: .
J: TRBJ2-1
D: .
CDR3: CASSLGQLSSYNEQFF
DNA: TGTGCCAGCAGCTTAGGACAGTTGAGCTCCTACAATGAGCAGTTCTTC

V: TRBV27
size: .
J: TRBJ2-7
D: TRBD1
CDR3: CASSPHPGQGSYEQYF
DNA: TGTGCCAGCAGTCCCCACCCGGGACAGGGCTCCTACGAGCAGTACTTC

V: TRBV11-3
size: once
J: TRBJ2-3
D: TRBD2
CDR3: CASSPGRGGSTDTQYF
DNA: TGTGCCAGCAGCCCCGGGCGGGGGGGTTCCACAGATACGCAGTATTTT

V: TRBV19
size: once
J: TRBJ2-1
D: TRBD1
CDR3: CASSLGQGYNEQFF
DNA: TGTGCCAGTAGTTTGGGACAGGGTTACAATGAGCAGTTCTTC

V: TRBV5-1
size: .
J: TRBJ2-3
D: .
CDR3: CASSFSGPTDTQYF
DNA: TGCGCCAGCAGCTTTAGCGGTCCCACAGATACGCAGTATTTT

V: TRBV28
size: .
J: TRBJ2-7
D: .
CDR3: CASSLLGQAGEYEQYF
DNA: TGTGCCAGCAGTTTACTCGGGCAGGCGGGCGAGTACGAGCAGTACTTC

V: TRBV27
size: .
J: TRBJ2-7
D: TRBD2
CDR3: CASSPSAGGGPRDEQYF
DNA: TGTGCCAGCAGTCCCTCGGCCGGCGGGGGACCTCGGGATGAGCAGTACTTC

V: TRBV7-9
size: .
J: TRBJ2-7
D: TRBD2
CDR3: CASSLVASGGNEQYF
DNA: TGTGCCAGCAGCTTAGTGGCTAGCGGGGGGAACGAGCAGTACTTC

V: TRBV24-1
size: .
J: TRBJ1-2
D: TRBD1
CDR3: CATSAGGVGYGYTF
DNA: TGTGCCACCAGTGCAGGGGGCGTCGGCTATGGCTACACCTTC

V: TRBV24-1
size: .
J: TRBJ2-3
D: TRBD2
CDR3: CATSDRGSGSSPDTQYF
DNA: TGTGCCACCAGTGATCGGGGTAGCGGGAGCTCCCCAGATACGCAGTATTTT